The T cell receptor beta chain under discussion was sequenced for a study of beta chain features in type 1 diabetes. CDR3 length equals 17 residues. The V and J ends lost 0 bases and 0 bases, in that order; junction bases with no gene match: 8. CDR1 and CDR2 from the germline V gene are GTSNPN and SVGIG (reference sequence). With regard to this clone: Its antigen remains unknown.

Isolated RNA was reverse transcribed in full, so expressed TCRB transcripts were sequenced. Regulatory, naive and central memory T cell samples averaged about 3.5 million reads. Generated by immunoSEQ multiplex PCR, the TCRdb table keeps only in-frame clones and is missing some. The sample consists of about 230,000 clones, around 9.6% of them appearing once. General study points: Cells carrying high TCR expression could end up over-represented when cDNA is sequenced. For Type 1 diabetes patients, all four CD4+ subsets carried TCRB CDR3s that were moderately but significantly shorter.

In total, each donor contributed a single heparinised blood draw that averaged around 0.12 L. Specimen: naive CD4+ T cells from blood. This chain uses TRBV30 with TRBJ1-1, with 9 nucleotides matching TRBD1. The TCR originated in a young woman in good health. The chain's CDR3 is CAWSVRRTGALNTEAFF. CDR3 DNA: TGTGCCTGGAGTGTTAGGAGGACAGGGGCACTGAACACTGAAGCTTTCTTT.